Below are 30 T cell receptor beta chains sequenced from a single sample in a study of CD8+ T cells in alopecia areata. Extraction and reverse transcription of RNA yielded cDNA as the sequencing template. Profiled with immunoSEQ multiplex PCR; TCRdb holds only in-frame clones, not every one. The sample lists approximately 150,000 clones, approximately 49% occurring once. The specimen comprised CD4+ T cells sorted from blood, sampled at week 0. The receptors derive from a human donor with alopecia areata.

The chain uses TRBV30 and TRBJ2-7, with 8 bases aligning to TRBD2. The CDR3 is 14 residues long. The germline gives CDR1 GTSNPN, CDR2 SVGIG (reference sequence). The V segment lost 3 bases and the J segment 7 bases; nucleotides outside the gene matches: 11. In nucleotides, the CDR3 is TGTGCCTGGAGCGAACCGAGCGGGAGCTATGAGCAGTACTTC. Translation gives CAWSEPSGSYEQYF.

This clone was picked up a small number of times. The rearrangement uses TRBV29-1 and TRBJ1-2; D is perhaps TRBD1 (5 bases). Germline V lookup: CDR1 SQVTM, CDR2 ANQGSEA. Trimming stripped 4 bases from V and 0 bases from J, with 9 bases between. The CDR3 has 13 amino acids. The CDR3 loop is CSVAQDTNYGYTF. The CDR3 DNA sequence: TGCAGCGTTGCCCAGGACACTAACTATGGCTACACCTTC.

The J gene is TRBJ1-1, the V gene TRBV5-1; possible D gene TRBD1, 5 bases. The ends were cut back, 0 bases at V and 3 bases at J, with 12 bases in the middle. The CDR3 consists of 15 residues. The V gene's germline CDR1 is SGHRS and CDR2 YFSETQ. The CDR3 DNA is TGCGCCAGCAGCTTGGCGGCCGGGGGGTACACTGAAGCTTTCTTT. Translated: CASSLAAGGYTEAFF.

Only a few counts were recorded for this clone. The chain employs TRBV5-4 and TRBJ2-3; 14 nucleotides agree with TRBD2. Germline CDR1 SGHNT, CDR2 YYREEE (reference sequence). CDR3 length: 16 amino acids. V lost 4 bases, J lost 4 bases, and 5 bases stayed unmatched. CDR3 coding DNA: TGTGCCAGCAGCGCGGGACTAGCGGGAGCATCAGATACGCAGTATTTT. Its protein product is CASSAGLAGASDTQYF.

The rearrangement joins TRBV2 to TRBJ2-5; no firm D call. This CDR3 spans 11 amino acids. Germline V gene lookup returns CDR1 SNHLY and CDR2 FYNNEI. The germline V and J ends were trimmed by 6 bases and 5 bases, with 7 bases remaining between them. Written as DNA, the CDR3 is TGTGCCAGCAGAATTACGGAGACCCAGTACTTC. Translated, it gives CASRITETQYF.

The rearrangement joins TRBV5-1 to TRBJ2-7, with D tentatively TRBD2 (6 bases). Trimming took 0 bases from V and 3 from J, leaving 10 bases between them. This CDR3 is 14 amino acids long. The germline V gene encodes CDR1 SGHRS and CDR2 YFSETQ. The CDR3 DNA follows: TGCGCCAGCAGCTTGGATGGGGGGAGCTACGAGCAGTACTTC. Translated: CASSLDGGSYEQYF.

CDR3 sequence: CASSYRVGNEQYF. In nucleotides, the CDR3 is TGTGCCAGCAGTTATCGGGTTGGGAACGAGCAGTACTTC. The V gene is TRBV6-5, the J gene TRBJ2-7; no definite D call. This CDR3 spans 13 amino acids. Trimming pared 3 bases from V and 5 bases from J, leaving 11 bases between. Germline V gene data show CDR1 as MNHEY and CDR2 as SVGAGI.

The V call is TRBV7-9, the J call TRBJ1-1; D ambiguous. The germline CDR1 and CDR2 sequences are SEHNR and FQNEAQ (reference sequence). V lost 4 bases and J lost 9, with 21 bases in between. The CDR3 is 15 residues long. The CDR3: CASSSLPGNPAKAFF. The CDR3 nucleotides read TGTGCCAGCAGCTCTCTCCCCGGAAACCCAGCAAAAGCTTTCTTT.

Comment on this clone: Sequence at one end of the junction differs from germline and may be a read error. V usage is TRBV23-1 and J usage is TRBJ1-6; D is perhaps TRBD1 (5 bases). TRBV23-1 is sorted into the ORF group, with uncertain function. The CDR3 extends over 15 amino acids. CDR3 amino acids: CASSQSRGTFGPFHF. The CDR3 coding sequence is TGCGCCAGCAGTCAATCGAGGGGAACCTTTGGACCCTTCCACTTT.

The V gene is TRBV29-1, the J gene TRBJ1-2, with a tentative D call TRBD1 (5 bases). The CDR3 length is 13 residues. V was shortened by 5 bases and J by 4 bases, with 14 bases between the two germline ends. Germline CDR1 reads SQVTM; CDR2 reads ANQGSEA. The CDR3 coding sequence is TGCAGCGTTAGCAGAGGGGTGGGCTATGGCTACACCTTC. It translates to CSVSRGVGYGYTF.

This clone was found a few times. CDR3 residues: CSVAFPLVRYNEQFF. CDR3 nucleotides: TGCAGCGTTGCATTTCCCCTAGTGAGGTACAATGAGCAGTTCTTC. This chain joins TRBV29-1 and TRBJ2-1; D not certain. Trimming took off 4 bases at V and 4 bases at J, with 17 bases between the two ends. This CDR3 region has 15 residues. Germline V CDR1 and CDR2: SQVTM, ANQGSEA.

This chain connects TRBV4-3 to TRBJ2-2; 7 nucleotides line up with TRBD2. Germline loops: CDR1 LGHNA, CDR2 YSLEER. Trimming removed 2 bases from V and 6 bases from J; junction bases left unmatched: 9. This CDR3 region has 16 residues. In DNA, the CDR3 is TGCGCCAGCAGCCAATTTCAATCGGGGGGTTCCGGGGAGCTGTTTTTT. This gives the protein CASSQFQSGGSGELFF.

The table lists this clone with a count of one. The chain combines TRBV5-1 with TRBJ2-1; a possible D gene is TRBD2 (5 bases). Germline values: CDR1 SGHRS, CDR2 YFSETQ. This CDR3 has 14 amino acids. Trimming shortened V by 2 bases and J by 5 bases, and 11 bases separated the two germline ends. Written as DNA, the CDR3 is TGCGCCAGCAGCTTTCTCTCGGAGGACAATGAGCAGTTCTTC. Its translation: CASSFLSEDNEQFF.

The J gene is TRBJ1-5, the V gene TRBV30; 7 positions match TRBD1. Per germline, CDR1 GTSNPN and CDR2 SVGIG (reference sequence). The length of the CDR3 is 15 residues. The junction had 7 bases not matched to a gene; V was cut back by 2 bases and J by 3 bases. The CDR3: CAWSRGQGANQPQHF. In DNA form, the CDR3 reads TGTGCCTGGAGTAGGGGGCAGGGAGCCAATCAGCCCCAGCATTTT.

A few counts support this clone. V and J are TRBV30 and TRBJ1-2; a possible D gene is TRBD1 (5 bases). Germline CDR1 GTSNPN, CDR2 SVGIG (reference sequence). V was pared by 3 bases and J by 7 bases, with 15 bases between. The CDR3 totals 13 residues. The CDR3, as DNA: TGTGCCTGGAGAGGCAGAGACAGAGTTGGCTACACCTTC. As protein: CAWRGRDRVGYTF.

The J gene is TRBJ2-6, the V gene TRBV5-1; D is ambiguous. The CDR3 is 16 residues long. Trimming pared 0 bases from V and 0 bases from J, leaving 7 bases between. Germline assignment: CDR1 SGHRS and CDR2 YFSETQ. This CDR3 is CASSLVPVSGANVLTF. The DNA for the CDR3 is TGCGCCAGCAGCTTGGTTCCCGTCTCTGGGGCCAACGTCCTGACTTTC.

V is TRBV6-5 and J is TRBJ2-7; the match to TRBD2 covers 8 bases. The germline V gene has CDR1 MNHEY and CDR2 SVGAGI. The CDR3 runs 13 residues. Trimming at V came to 4 bases and at J to 6 bases, leaving 5 bases not matched to a gene. The CDR3 DNA reads as TGTGCCAGCAGTTCCTCGGGAGGGAGCGAGCAGTACTTC. Its protein is CASSSSGGSEQYF.

This rearrangement joins TRBV15 to TRBJ2-7; the D gene is possibly TRBD2 (5 bases). V lost 0 bases, J lost 3 bases, and 18 bases lay in between. The CDR3 covers 17 residues. Germline V gene lookup returns CDR1 LNHNV and CDR2 YYDKDF (reference sequence). In nucleotides, the CDR3 is TGTGCCACCAGCAGAGATAATTCACCTCCTGAGGGCTACGAGCAGTACTTC. Its protein product is CATSRDNSPPEGYEQYF.

The chain employs TRBV6-6 and TRBJ2-7, with 9 bases fitting TRBD1. Germline CDR1 MNHNY, CDR2 SVGAGI (reference sequence). J gave up 0 bases and V 8 bases, and 8 bases lay outside the gene matches. CDR3 length equals 15 residues. CDR3 region: CASHSLGQGSYEQYF. DNA for the CDR3: TGTGCCAGCCATTCTCTGGGACAGGGCTCCTACGAGCAGTACTTC.

The chain combines TRBV2 with TRBJ1-5; D gene uncertain. The CDR3 sequence is 16 residues long. Between the trimmed V and J ends, which lost 1 base and 0 bases, there was a span of 10 bases. Germline assignment: CDR1 SNHLY and CDR2 FYNNEI. For the CDR3, the DNA is TGTGCCAGCAGTGAAGAGGGTTTAGTTAGCAATCAGCCCCAGCATTTT. As protein: CASSEEGLVSNQPQHF.

CDR3 nucleotide sequence: TGTGCCAGCAGGGCGGACAGCCAAGAGACCCAGTACTTC. Translating gives CASRADSQETQYF. The chain is built from TRBV2 and TRBJ2-5; perhaps TRBD1 as D (6 bases). V gave up 6 bases and J gave up 1 base, with 9 bases separating them. This CDR3 spans 13 amino acids. The germline V gene has CDR1 SNHLY and CDR2 FYNNEI.

The J gene is TRBJ2-1, the V gene TRBV29-1; tentatively, D is TRBD1 (6 bases). This CDR3 comprises 14 residues. Germline CDR1 SQVTM, CDR2 ANQGSEA. V shed 4 bases and J shed 5 bases, with 15 bases lying between them. Here the CDR3 DNA reads TGCAGCGTTGTAAGGGGGAACCTTAACAATGAGCAGTTCTTC. Protein sequence: CSVVRGNLNNEQFF.

The chain carries TRBV2 and TRBJ2-2, with 7 bases lining up with TRBD1. CDR1 is SNHLY and CDR2 is FYNNEI in the germline V gene. Trimming removed 7 bases from V and 4 bases from J; junction bases left unmatched: 6. CDR3 length equals 14 residues. CDR3 protein: CASMTGSGTGELFF. In nucleotides, the CDR3 is TGTGCCAGCATGACAGGGTCGGGCACCGGGGAGCTGTTTTTT.

This clone was seen only once. This chain connects TRBV7-2 to TRBJ1-2; tentatively, D is TRBD1 (6 bases). Germline V gives CDR1 SGHTA, CDR2 FQGNSA. V was trimmed by 4 bases and J by 4 bases, leaving 10 bases between them. The CDR3 is 13 amino acids. In nucleotides, the CDR3 is TGTGCCAGCAGCTGGACAGCCAGCTATGGCTACACCTTC. It codes for CASSWTASYGYTF.

There are a few counts of this clone. Written as DNA, the CDR3 is TGTGCCAGCAGTTCCCCTTATGGCTACACCTTC. Its protein product is CASSSPYGYTF. The chain couples TRBV28 to TRBJ1-2; no clear D gene. CDR1 and CDR2 (germline): MDHEN, SYDVKM. Deletions cut 4 bases from V and 5 bases from J, with 5 bases between. The CDR3 consists of 11 residues.

The chain employs TRBV10-3 and TRBJ2-2, with D hard to call. The CDR3 contains 15 residues. V lost 10 bases to trimming and J lost 1 base, with 16 bases between them. Germline V gene data show CDR1 as ENHRY and CDR2 as SYGVKD. This chain's CDR3 is CATQDGVMNTGELFF. The CDR3 DNA reads as TGTGCCACCCAAGATGGGGTGATGAACACCGGGGAGCTGTTTTTT.

This rearrangement joins TRBV30 to TRBJ2-1, with TRBD2 matching 8 bases. CDR1 is GTSNPN and CDR2 is SVGIG in the germline V gene (reference sequence). The CDR3 has 16 residues. In nucleotides, the CDR3 is TGTACCTCTGGGGTAGCGGGATCGAGCTCCTACAATGAGCAGTTCTTC. As protein: CTSGVAGSSSYNEQFF.

The chain employs TRBV7-2 and TRBJ2-7; D is tentatively TRBD1 or TRBD2 (7 bases each). CDR3 size: 16 residues. V lost 6 bases and J lost 3, with 21 bases in between. The V gene's germline CDR1 is SGHTA and CDR2 FQGNSA. CDR3 protein: CASSYKGEGAFYEQYF. The CDR3 region has the DNA TGTGCCAGCAGTTATAAAGGGGAGGGGGCGTTCTACGAGCAGTACTTC.

This clone was counted between two and nine times. The genes are TRBV7-9 and TRBJ2-5, with D tentatively TRBD2 (6 bases). Trimming cost V 5 bases and J 7 bases, with 23 bases left between them. This CDR3 is 16 amino acids long. Germline V gives CDR1 SEHNR, CDR2 FQNEAQ (reference sequence). CDR3 sequence (DNA): TGTGCCAGCAGCCACAAAGAGGGGAGGCCGAGAGGGACCCAGTACTTC. Protein product: CASSHKEGRPRGTQYF.

The gene calls are TRBV2 and TRBJ2-5; 7 bases map to TRBD2. Germline CDR1 and CDR2: SNHLY and FYNNEI. This CDR3 is built from 15 residues. V trimming: 7 bases; J trimming: 1 base; junction bases outside the gene matches: 9. The CDR3 is CASKVASGTQETQYF. In DNA form, the CDR3 reads TGTGCCAGCAAGGTGGCTAGCGGCACCCAAGAGACCCAGTACTTC.